Presented here are 21 T cell receptor beta chains from one specimen sequenced in a study of blood T cell repertoires in COVID-19 (dated by TCRdb to 2020 to 2022). The library was built by means of the immunoSEQ multiplex PCR assay. TCRdb limited this immuneACCESS table to in-frame rearrangements with V and J called. A share of clones is missing; checked studies link under half to unresolved V genes, and the rest is unexplained. This sample comprises tens of thousands of clones, roughly 83% of them detected only once. Around 46% of the sample goes to the ten largest clones. The sequenced sample was peripheral blood. The source is a man aged 65 to 79 with acute or convalescent COVID-19.

The chain recombines TRBV19 with TRBJ2-3; TRBD1 might be the D (6 bases). The CDR3 sequence is 16 residues long. Per germline, CDR1 LNHDA and CDR2 SQIVND (reference sequence). Trimming shortened V by 9 bases and J by 4 bases, and 23 bases separated the two germline ends. CDR3 bases: TGTGCCAGCCAACGGACGTGGGGAACAGGGTCAGATACGCAGTATTTT. Its protein is CASQRTWGTGSDTQYF.

The rearrangement uses TRBV15 and TRBJ1-6; D is undetermined. V was clipped by 4 bases and J by 10 bases, with 11 bases between them. Per the germline V gene, CDR1 is LNHNV and CDR2 is YYDKDF (reference sequence). The CDR3 sequence is 13 residues long. As DNA, the CDR3 is TGTGCCACCAGCACATGGTCTAGGTCACCCCTCCACTTT. Protein product: CATSTWSRSPLHF.

The rearrangement uses TRBV4-2 and TRBJ2-2, with D perhaps TRBD1 (6 bases). This CDR3 spans 16 amino acids. With 0 bases removed from V and 3 bases from J, the gap between germline ends came to 11 bases. Germline V CDR1 and CDR2: LGHNA, YNFKEQ. The CDR3 protein is CASSQEPWTDTGELFF. As DNA, the CDR3 is TGTGCCAGCAGCCAAGAACCGTGGACAGACACCGGGGAGCTGTTTTTT.

This chain connects TRBV9 to TRBJ1-4; 9 bases map to TRBD1. V was clipped by 0 bases and J by 7 bases; unmatched bases: 4. Germline values: CDR1 SGDLS, CDR2 YYNGEE. The CDR3 extends over 15 amino acids. The CDR3 nucleotides are TGTGCCAGCAGCGTAGAAGGGACAGGGCTTGAAAAACTGTTTTTT. It is translated as CASSVEGTGLEKLFF.

The table lists this clone with a count of one. The J gene is TRBJ2-7, the V gene TRBV19; 9 nucleotides agree with TRBD2. Per germline, CDR1 LNHDA and CDR2 SQIVND (reference sequence). Trimming removed 5 bases from V and 3 bases from J; junction bases left unmatched: 29. This CDR3 has 22 residues. The CDR3 bases are TGTGCCAGTAGTTCATCCCCCCGGGGGTCGGGATTAGCGGGAGAAGGAATCTACGAGCAGTACTTC. Protein product: CASSSSPRGSGLAGEGIYEQYF.

The rearrangement uses TRBV11-2 and TRBJ1-1, with TRBD1 as a possible D gene (5 bases). The CDR3 is 14 amino acids. Germline V gene data show CDR1 as SGHAT and CDR2 as FQNNGV. V dropped 1 base and J dropped 1 base, with 7 bases sitting between them. The DNA for the CDR3 is TGTGCCAGCAGCTTAGTGGGGGGGAACACTGAAGCTTTCTTT. This gives the protein CASSLVGGNTEAFF.

The V gene is TRBV6-5, the J gene TRBJ1-6; D is ambiguous. V was cut by 0 bases and J by 4 bases, with 7 bases left in between. The germline gives CDR1 MNHEY, CDR2 SVGAGI. There are 15 residues in the CDR3. As DNA, the CDR3 is TGTGCCAGCAGTTACTCGATCGGTTATAATTCACCCCTCCACTTT. Translating it yields CASSYSIGYNSPLHF.

V is TRBV9 and J is TRBJ1-1; 7 bases align to TRBD1. The V gene end was trimmed by 2 bases and the J gene end by 1 base; junction bases not matched to a gene: 2. This CDR3 contains 14 residues. Germline CDR1 SGDLS, CDR2 YYNGEE. The CDR3 sequence is CASSVQGENTEAFF. The CDR3 DNA sequence: TGTGCCAGCAGCGTGCAGGGGGAGAACACTGAAGCTTTCTTT.

This chain connects TRBV7-9 to TRBJ2-7; D may be TRBD1 (6 bases). The CDR3 has 14 residues. Between the trimmed V and J ends, which lost 2 bases and 1 base, there was a span of 9 bases. CDR1 SEHNR and CDR2 FQNEAQ come from the germline V gene (reference sequence). CDR3 DNA: TGTGCCAGCAGCTTATCGACAGGATCCTACGAGCAGTACTTC. Translated, it gives CASSLSTGSYEQYF.

The chain is built from TRBV7-3 and TRBJ2-2; D is uncertain. CDR1 and CDR2 from the germline V gene are SGHTA and FQGTGA. V lost 5 bases and J 0 bases, leaving 4 bases between the germline ends. The CDR3 length is 13 residues. The DNA of the CDR3 is TGTGCCAGCAGCAGCGCGAACACCGGGGAGCTGTTTTTT. This encodes CASSSANTGELFF.

In DNA, the CDR3 is TGTGCCGTCTCTAGGGGGACAGGGGCCTTGAACACTGAAGCTTTCTTT. It yields the protein CAVSRGTGALNTEAFF. The rearrangement uses TRBV27 and TRBJ1-1; 10 positions agree with TRBD1. Trimming cost V 11 bases and J 0 bases; bases outside gene matches: 12. This CDR3 contains 16 residues. Germline lookup yields CDR1 MNHEY and CDR2 SMNVEV (reference sequence).

This clone was counted only a few times. The V gene is TRBV7-2, the J gene TRBJ1-1; the D is unclear. Trimming stripped 1 base from V and 1 base from J, with 4 bases between. The CDR3 consists of 13 residues. Germline CDR1 SGHTA, CDR2 FQGNSA. CDR3 bases: TGTGCCAGCAGCTTAGGACAGAACACTGAAGCTTTCTTT. Its protein product is CASSLGQNTEAFF.

The chain joins TRBV29-1 to TRBJ2-5; perhaps TRBD1 as D (5 bases). V lost 7 bases and J 3 bases, leaving 6 bases between the germline ends. CDR1 and CDR2 (germline): SQVTM, ANQGSEA. The CDR3 sequence is 10 residues long. The CDR3 protein is CSAREETQYF. CDR3 DNA: TGCAGCGCCAGGGAAGAGACCCAGTACTTC.

The chain combines TRBV4-3 with TRBJ1-6; 8 positions match TRBD1. Per germline, CDR1 LGHNA and CDR2 YSLEER. Losses at the gene ends were 0 bases for V and 7 bases for J; bases not matched to a gene: 2. This CDR3 has 15 residues. The CDR3 protein is CASSQDWTGNSPLHF. CDR3 nucleotides: TGCGCCAGCAGCCAAGATTGGACAGGGAATTCACCCCTCCACTTT.

This clone was counted a single time. The chain joins TRBV5-1 to TRBJ1-2; 11 bases map to TRBD1. CDR3 length: 14 amino acids. The germline V gene has CDR1 SGHRS and CDR2 YFSETQ. V lost 7 bases to trimming and J lost 2 bases; unmatched junction nucleotides: 4. In nucleotides, the CDR3 is TGCGCCAGCTCCAGGACAGGGGGCAACTATGGCTACACCTTC. The encoded protein is CASSRTGGNYGYTF.

The chain employs TRBV19 and TRBJ2-2; tentative D call: TRBD1 (5 bases). Germline CDR1 reads LNHDA; CDR2 reads SQIVND (reference sequence). CDR3 size: 15 residues. Trimming pared 5 bases from V and 2 bases from J, leaving 12 bases between. The CDR3 DNA reads TGTGCCAGTAGTTTTGACAGTGTTAACACCGGGGAGCTGTTTTTT. It yields the protein CASSFDSVNTGELFF. Using reference TRBV19 and TRBJ2-2 for the parts outside the CDR3, the full variable domain is DGGITQSPKYLFRKEGQNVTLSCEQNLNHDAMYWYRQDPGQGLRLIYYSQIVNDFQKGDIAEGYSVSREKKESFPLTVTSAQKNPTAFYLCASSFDSVNTGELFFGEGSRLTVL.

CDR3 loop: CASSLGQGFNYGYTF. In DNA form, the CDR3 reads TGTGCCAGCAGCTTGGGACAGGGCTTTAACTATGGCTACACCTTC. The chain links TRBV5-5 to TRBJ1-2, with 7 bases that match TRBD1. V trimming: 0 bases; J trimming: 1 base; junction bases outside the gene matches: 3. Germline CDR1 SGHKS, CDR2 YYEKEE (reference sequence). The CDR3 length is 15 residues.

The chain employs TRBV4-1 and TRBJ2-3, with 9 positions matching TRBD2. The germline gives CDR1 MGHRA, CDR2 YSYEKL. The CDR3 is made up of 15 amino acids. Unmatched junction bases numbered 8, after V lost 6 bases and J lost 4 bases. The CDR3 region has the DNA TGCGCCAGCAGTTCGCGGGAGGGCTGGGCAGATACGCAGTATTTT. It encodes CASSSREGWADTQYF.

V and J are TRBV4-2 and TRBJ2-1, with TRBD2 matching 9 bases. V was pared by 3 bases and J by 4 bases, with 4 bases of the junction left unmatched. This CDR3 spans 15 amino acids. Germline values: CDR1 LGHNA, CDR2 YNFKEQ. This CDR3 is CASSQETSGYNEQFF. CDR3 sequence (DNA): TGTGCCAGCAGCCAGGAGACTAGCGGATACAATGAGCAGTTCTTC.

This rearrangement joins TRBV7-2 to TRBJ1-6; 8 bases align to TRBD1. Per germline, CDR1 SGHTA and CDR2 FQGNSA. This CDR3 has 15 amino acids. The junction had 7 bases not matched to a gene; V was cut back by 4 bases and J by 8 bases. CDR3 DNA sequence: TGTGCCAGCAGCTCCCGACAGGGGACGGATTCACCCCTCCACTTT. This gives the protein CASSSRQGTDSPLHF.

This clone showed up just once. The V call is TRBV19, the J call TRBJ2-7; TRBD2 is a possible D gene (5 bases). Germline V gene lookup returns CDR1 LNHDA and CDR2 SQIVND (reference sequence). V lost 1 base and J 0 bases, leaving 7 bases between the germline ends. This CDR3 has 14 amino acids. CDR3 sequence: CASSIASSSYEQYF. The DNA of the CDR3 is TGTGCCAGTAGTATAGCTAGCAGCTCCTACGAGCAGTACTTC.